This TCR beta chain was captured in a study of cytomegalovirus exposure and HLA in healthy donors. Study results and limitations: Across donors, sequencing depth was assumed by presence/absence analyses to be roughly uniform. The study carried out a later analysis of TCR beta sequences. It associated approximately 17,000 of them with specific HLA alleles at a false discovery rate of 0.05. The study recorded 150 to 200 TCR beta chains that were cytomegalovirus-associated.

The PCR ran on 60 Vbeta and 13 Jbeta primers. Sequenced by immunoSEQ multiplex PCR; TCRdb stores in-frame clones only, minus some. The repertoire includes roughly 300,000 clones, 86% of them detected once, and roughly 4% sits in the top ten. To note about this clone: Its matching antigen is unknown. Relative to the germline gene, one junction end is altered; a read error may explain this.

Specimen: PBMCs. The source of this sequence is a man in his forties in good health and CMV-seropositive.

The CDR3, as DNA: TGTTCCAGCAGCTCGATAGCGGGAGGCTTTAGAGATGAGCAGTTCTTC. It translates to CSSSSIAGGFRDEQFF. This chain connects TRBV7-9 to TRBJ2-1; 10 nucleotides line up with TRBD2. Germline assignment: CDR1 SEHNR and CDR2 FQNEAQ (reference sequence). The CDR3 totals 16 residues.